The rows below give T cell receptor beta chains drawn from one sample of a study of T-cell reconstitution after alpha-beta-depleted transplantation in children. MiXCR was run by TCRdb on the PCR reads, yielding one entry per CDR3 protein. The sample has approximately 650,000 distinct CDR3 sequences; approximately 14% are singletons. The sample was PBMCs, taken before TCRalphabeta/CD19-depleted stem cell transplant. All receptors come from a girl aged 2 to 10 with congenital amegakaryocytic thrombocytopenia, due to receive a stem cell transplant. CDR3s include the opening cysteine and the closing phenylalanine or tryptophan. The D gene is left open where the match is weak. Part of the rows lack a size; the others show once, few, many or a class for expanded clones.

cdr3_nt,cdr3_aa,v_call,j_call,d_call,clone_size
TGCAGCGTTGAAGTAACCGGAATAGCGGGGCCGTACGAGCAGTACTTC,CSVEVTGIAGPYEQYF,TRBV29-1,TRBJ2-7,TRBD2,NA
TGTGCCAGCAGCTTAGCTGGACTACAGGATGAGCAGTTCTTC,CASSLAGLQDEQFF,TRBV7-8,TRBJ2-1,NA,few
TGTGCCAGCTCACCACGGGATTTAGCGGGAGTCGACTACAATGAGCAGTTCTTC,CASSPRDLAGVDYNEQFF,TRBV18,TRBJ2-1,TRBD2,NA
TGTGCCTGGAGTACGTATTCGCGGTCGGGGAACATTCAGTACTTC,CAWSTYSRSGNIQYF,TRBV30,TRBJ2-4,NA,NA
TGTGCCAGCAGTCAGGGCGGGGACCTCTCCTACAATGAGCAGTTCTTC,CASSQGGDLSYNEQFF,TRBV21-1,TRBJ2-1,NA,few
TGCGCCAGCAGCATCAGCGCGGGTGACACAGATACGCAGTATTTT,CASSISAGDTDTQYF,TRBV5-1,TRBJ2-3,NA,few
TGTGCCAGCAGCTTAGCCCGACCCCCTAGCGGGAGACCGCGAGACTACGAGCAGTACTTC,CASSLARPPSGRPRDYEQYF,TRBV7-8,TRBJ2-7,TRBD2,few
TGCGCCAGCAGCACGGACGACAGGGAGGGTGAAGCTTTCTTT,CASSTDDREGEAFF,TRBV5-1,TRBJ1-1,TRBD1,NA
TGTGCCAGCAGCCGCCCCGGGTCCGATACGCAGTATTTT,CASSRPGSDTQYF,TRBV4-2,TRBJ2-3,NA,many
TGTGCCAGCAGCCCACTAGCGTCAAAACTTTACGAGCAGTACTTC,CASSPLASKLYEQYF,TRBV7-3,TRBJ2-7,TRBD2,NA
TGCAGTGCTAGAGGGGGGCTTCCAAATCAGCCCCAGCATTTT,CSARGGLPNQPQHF,TRBV20-1,TRBJ1-5,NA,NA
TGTGCCAGCAGCAAGGGACTAGCGGGAGTTGACACCGGGGAGCTGTTTTTT,CASSKGLAGVDTGELFF,TRBV7-9,TRBJ2-2,TRBD2,NA
TGTGCCAGCAGCCCACGGTATGGGACAGGGGGAGCTTTCTTT,CASSPRYGTGGAFF,TRBV7-2,TRBJ1-1,TRBD1,NA
TGTGCCAGCAGCTTAGTGGGGGGGACGAACACCGGGGAGCTGTTTTTT,CASSLVGGTNTGELFF,TRBV11-2,TRBJ2-2,TRBD2,many
TGTGCCAGCTCACCGACGGGGGTCTCCTACGAGCAGTACTTC,CASSPTGVSYEQYF,TRBV18,TRBJ2-7,NA,few
TGCGCCAGCGCCGCGGGAGTAAACTCCTACGAGCAGTACTTC,CASAAGVNSYEQYF,TRBV5-1,TRBJ2-7,TRBD2,NA
TGTGCCAGCAGTGGAACGCTGGGCGGGGAGCTGTTTTTT,CASSGTLGGELFF,TRBV12-3/TRBV12-4,TRBJ2-2,NA,few
TGTGCCAGCAGTTTATGGGGCCGCGAAACGGTGGCCTACGAGCAGTACTTC,CASSLWGRETVAYEQYF,TRBV28,TRBJ2-7,NA,NA
TGCAGTGCTTTTGACAGATATAGCAATCAGCCCCAGCATTTT,CSAFDRYSNQPQHF,TRBV20-1,TRBJ1-5,NA,many
TGCGCCAGCAGCTTGGATGGGGGGACCGGGGCCAACGTCCTGACTTTC,CASSLDGGTGANVLTF,TRBV5-1,TRBJ2-6,NA,many
TGTGCCAGCAGCTTGCTTACTAGCGGGAGTGTGGGCACAGATACGCAGTATTTT,CASSLLTSGSVGTDTQYF,TRBV5-5,TRBJ2-3,TRBD2,many
TGTGCCAGCAGCTTGTCTCGGACGGCCACCTACGAGCAGTACTTC,CASSLSRTATYEQYF,TRBV5-5,TRBJ2-7,NA,few
TGTGCCAGCAGCCGCCAGGTGGCTAGCGAACCCTACGAGCAGTACTTC,CASSRQVASEPYEQYF,TRBV3-1,TRBJ2-7,NA,NA
TGCAGTGCTAGAGATTGGGCGGCGGGAGGGCCGAATGAGCAGTTCTTC,CSARDWAAGGPNEQFF,TRBV20-1,TRBJ2-1,TRBD2,NA
TGCGCCAGCAGCCCGGAGCCGGGACGGGAGAGTGGCTACACCTTC,CASSPEPGRESGYTF,TRBV5-1,TRBJ1-2,NA,few
TGCGCCAGCAGCTTGGGCCTCGGGACGGTCCCCTACGAGCAGTACTTC,CASSLGLGTVPYEQYF,TRBV5-1,TRBJ2-7,NA,many
TGTGCCACGACTAGACTAGCGGGGAACACCGGGGAGCTGTTTTTT,CATTRLAGNTGELFF,TRBV10-3,TRBJ2-2,TRBD2,many
TGCAGCGTTGTTTCAGGGACGAACACCGGGGAGCTGTTTTTT,CSVVSGTNTGELFF,TRBV29-1,TRBJ2-2,NA,NA
TGCGCCAGCAGCCAAGATGTTATCGCAGCGGGACTAGCGGGAGTTGTATCCTACAATGAGCAGTTCTTC,CASSQDVIAAGLAGVVSYNEQFF,TRBV4-1,TRBJ2-1,TRBD2,NA
TGCAGCGTTGAAGGGGCCGGGACTAGCGAACCCTACGAGCAGTACTTC,CSVEGAGTSEPYEQYF,TRBV29-1,TRBJ2-7,TRBD2,many
TGTGCCAGCAGCGTAGGAGGACTAGCGGGAGACAATGAGCAGTTCTTC,CASSVGGLAGDNEQFF,TRBV9,TRBJ2-1,TRBD2,NA
TGTGCCAGGGACCCCTCGGGGAGGTTGGCCACAGATACGCAGTATTTT,CARDPSGRLATDTQYF,TRBV6-1,TRBJ2-3,NA,NA
TGTGCCAGCAGTGAATTGGGCAGGGTTTCTTACTATGGGCTCAATGAGCAGTTCTTC,CASSELGRVSYYGLNEQFF,TRBV6-1,TRBJ2-1,NA,many
TGTGCCAGCAGGATTACAGGGTCTGGGGCCAACGTCCTGACTTTC,CASRITGSGANVLTF,TRBV6-1,TRBJ2-6,NA,NA
TGTGCCAGCAGCCATGGTTGGAATGAGCAGTTCTTC,CASSHGWNEQFF,TRBV12-3/TRBV12-4,TRBJ2-1,NA,many
TGTGCCAGCAGTTCACATGGGACTACAATGGGGTACGAGCAGTACTTC,CASSSHGTTMGYEQYF,TRBV12-3/TRBV12-4,TRBJ2-7,TRBD2,many
TGTGCCATCAGTGAGCTAAAAGAGACCCAGTACTTC,CAISELKETQYF,TRBV10-3,TRBJ2-5,NA,few
TGTGCCAGCAGCCGAGGACAGGGGAGCAATGAGCAGTTCTTC,CASSRGQGSNEQFF,TRBV11-1,TRBJ2-1,TRBD1,many
TGTGCCAGCAGCCAGAGGTACCTCTATGGCTACACCTTC,CASSQRYLYGYTF,TRBV3-1,TRBJ1-2,NA,many
TGTGCCATCAGTGAGTCCCGGGACAGGGGGGGCGAGCAGTACTTC,CAISESRDRGGEQYF,TRBV10-3,TRBJ2-7,TRBD1,few
TGCAGTGCTAGTCCCAGCGGGAGGTTGCTCGAGCAGTACTTC,CSASPSGRLLEQYF,TRBV20-1,TRBJ2-7,TRBD2,NA
TGTGCCAGCAGCTTAGGATGGAATAATGAAAAACTGTTTTTT,CASSLGWNNEKLFF,TRBV7-8,TRBJ1-4,NA,NA
TGCGCCAGCAGCTTGGAGCCCCAGGGGGCGGGAAACACCATATATTTT,CASSLEPQGAGNTIYF,TRBV5-1,TRBJ1-3,TRBD1,few
TGTGCCAGCAGCTCACGGGGTAGCGTGACAGATACGCAGTATTTT,CASSSRGSVTDTQYF,TRBV7-6,TRBJ2-3,NA,NA
TGTGCCAGCAGCACATCCGGGACTAGTCGCTACAATGAGCAGTTCTTC,CASSTSGTSRYNEQFF,TRBV7-9,TRBJ2-1,TRBD2,many
TGCGCCAGCAGCCTGGAAGTTGGACGCAGGAACCGCCGCCCCCGCGTACAGTTCTTC,CASSLEVGRRNRRPRVQFF,TRBV5-1,TRBJ2-1,NA,NA
TGCTGTGCTAGAGATCCCTCCGGGAGGGCCGGCTACAATGAGCAGTTCTTC,CCARDPSGRAGYNEQFF,TRBV20-1,TRBJ2-1,TRBD2,NA
TGTGCCAGCAGTTCGGGACTAGCTGGGCGGGCAGATACGCAGTATTTT,CASSSGLAGRADTQYF,TRBV12-3/TRBV12-4,TRBJ2-3,TRBD2,NA
TGTGCCAGCAGCCTAACTAGCGGACCCCCGTACAATGAGCAGTTCTTC,CASSLTSGPPYNEQFF,TRBV7-2,TRBJ2-1,TRBD2,NA
TGTGCCAGCCTCCTAGCGGGAGTTGAGCAGTTCTTC,CASLLAGVEQFF,TRBV2,TRBJ2-1,TRBD2,NA
TGTGCCAGCAGCTTTGGTGGGACTAGCGGGATAGAGCAGTTCTTC,CASSFGGTSGIEQFF,TRBV7-2,TRBJ2-1,TRBD2,many
TGTGCCAGCAGCCCGGTAGCGGGAAAAGGTGAGCAGTTCTTC,CASSPVAGKGEQFF,TRBV12-3/TRBV12-4,TRBJ2-1,TRBD2,NA
TGTGCCAGCAGCTTAGCGGGTGATCACACATTTACGCAGTATTTT,CASSLAGDHTFTQYF,TRBV7-2,TRBJ2-3,NA,NA